This TCR beta chain was sequenced for a study of cytomegalovirus exposure and HLA in healthy donors. CDR1 is SGDLS and CDR2 is YYNGEE in the germline V gene. CDR3 length: 13 residues. V was trimmed by 0 bases and J by 3 bases, leaving 7 bases between them. Here immunoSEQ multiplex PCR was the method, and the copy in TCRdb shows in-frame clones only, minus some. The repertoire includes roughly 140,000 clones, approximately 93% of them detected once, and 0.6% to 0.8% sits in the top ten. General observations from the study: A list of 150 or so TCR beta chains associated with cytomegalovirus was given.

Worth noting for this clone: Its cognate antigen is unknown.

The sequence was obtained from a man between 18 and 35 years old in good health and CMV-seronegative. V gene TRBV9 combines with J gene TRBJ2-7; no reliable D call. The material sequenced was PBMCs. CDR3 DNA sequence: TGTGCCAGCAGCGTAGGTAACAGCTACGAGCAGTACTTC. Translated, it gives CASSVGNSYEQYF.